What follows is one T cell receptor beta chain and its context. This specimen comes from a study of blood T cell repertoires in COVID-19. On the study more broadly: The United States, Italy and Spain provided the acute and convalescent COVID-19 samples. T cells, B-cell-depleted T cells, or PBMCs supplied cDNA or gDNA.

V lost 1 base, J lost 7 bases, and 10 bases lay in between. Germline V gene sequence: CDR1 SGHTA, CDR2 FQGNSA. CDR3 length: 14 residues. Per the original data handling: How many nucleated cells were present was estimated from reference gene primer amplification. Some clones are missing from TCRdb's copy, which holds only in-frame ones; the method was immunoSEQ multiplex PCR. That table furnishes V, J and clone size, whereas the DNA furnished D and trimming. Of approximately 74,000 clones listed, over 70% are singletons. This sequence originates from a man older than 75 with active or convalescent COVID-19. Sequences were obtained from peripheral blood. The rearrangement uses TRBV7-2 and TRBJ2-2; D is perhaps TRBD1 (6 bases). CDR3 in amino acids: CASSLDRAGGELFF. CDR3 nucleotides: TGTGCCAGCAGCTTAGACAGGGCGGGCGGGGAGCTGTTTTTT.